This entry is about one T cell receptor (beta chain). The antigen remains undetermined. Each CDR3 protein is one row after TCRdb ran MiXCR on the reads. The table lists 900,000 to 950,000 distinct CDR3 sequences, 30% to 40% of them singletons. This entry comes from a study of T cell repertoires in cytomegalovirus infection. The CDR3 is 15 residues long. Germline values: CDR1 ENHRY, CDR2 SYGVKD. V lost 3 bases to trimming and J lost 4 bases; unmatched junction nucleotides: 5. The sequencing used cultured CD8+ T cells from PBMCs, collected from culture after CMV antigen stimulation. The chain couples TRBV10-3 to TRBJ1-5; TRBD1 agrees at 8 bases. This receptor was identified in a human donor in good health (CMV status not recorded). Some clones in this sample may be carry-over from other donors' samples. DNA of the CDR3: TGTGCCATCAGTGAAGGACAGGGTGAAAATCAGCCCCAGCATTTT. This encodes CAISEGQGENQPQHF.